The 30 T cell receptor beta chains below come from one sample, sequenced in a study of T cell changes during pregnancy in multiple sclerosis. Some clones are missing from TCRdb's copy, which holds only in-frame ones; the method was immunoSEQ multiplex PCR. The sample shows 60,000 to 90,000 clones, 92% of them seen only once. Here the sequenced sample was peripheral blood, taken in the first trimester of pregnancy. The source of these receptors is a female donor in good health, enrolled as a control in a pregnancy study.

The CDR3 nucleotides are TGTGCCAGCAGCTCACCGTTAACTAGGCCCCCCTACGAGCAGTACTTC. It is translated as CASSSPLTRPPYEQYF. V and J are TRBV7-9 and TRBJ2-7; a possible D gene is TRBD2 (5 bases). V dropped 4 bases and J dropped 2 bases, with 18 bases sitting between them. CDR1 is SEHNR, CDR2 FQNEAQ, per germline (reference sequence). CDR3 length equals 16 residues.

The chain employs TRBV27 and TRBJ2-7, with 12 bases that match TRBD2. V dropped 2 bases and J dropped 3; count of bases not matched to a gene: 11. This CDR3 spans 18 amino acids. The germline V gene has CDR1 MNHEY and CDR2 SMNVEV (reference sequence). CDR3 amino acids: CASSLRTPTSGSIYEQYF. The DNA of the CDR3 is TGTGCCAGCAGTTTACGTACCCCGACTAGCGGGAGTATCTACGAGCAGTACTTC.

V and J are TRBV11-2 and TRBJ2-5; 8 bases align to TRBD1. V shed 3 bases and J 5 bases; nucleotides not matched to a gene: 5. The CDR3 runs to 14 residues. CDR1 is SGHAT and CDR2 is FQNNGV in the germline V gene. DNA for the CDR3: TGTGCCAGCAGCTTCACAGGGGGTGGGGAGACCCAGTACTTC. This sequence encodes CASSFTGGGETQYF.

The genes are TRBV13 and TRBJ2-7, with a weak D call TRBD2 (5 bases). CDR1 and CDR2 (germline): PRHDT, FYEKMQ (reference sequence). The CDR3 has 14 amino acids. Between the trimmed V and J ends, which lost 3 bases and 0 bases, there was a span of 9 bases. The CDR3 DNA reads as TGTGCCAGCAGCTTGAGAGGGCCCTCCTACGAGCAGTACTTC. Translated: CASSLRGPSYEQYF.

To note about this clone: Other DNA sequences in the same sample also yield this CDR3. CDR3 residues: CASSLAGGDYEQYF. The CDR3 DNA reads as TGCGCCAGCAGCTTGGCAGGAGGGGACTACGAGCAGTACTTC. The V gene is TRBV5-1, the J gene TRBJ2-7; D is possibly TRBD2 (6 bases). This CDR3 has 14 residues. Trimming removed 0 bases at V and 3 bases at J, with 10 bases between. The germline gives CDR1 SGHRS, CDR2 YFSETQ.

V is TRBV19 and J is TRBJ2-7; D call uncertain. The length of the CDR3 is 14 residues. Trimming removed 7 bases from V and 0 bases from J, with 13 bases in between. Germline CDR1 LNHDA, CDR2 SQIVND (reference sequence). CDR3 loop: CASTTTDSSYEQYF. The DNA for the CDR3 is TGTGCCAGTACTACGACTGATAGCTCCTACGAGCAGTACTTC.

The rearrangement uses TRBV27 and TRBJ1-5; no clear D. V was trimmed by 8 bases and J by 3 bases, leaving 11 bases between them. CDR3 length: 13 amino acids. The V gene's germline CDR1 is MNHEY and CDR2 SMNVEV (reference sequence). CDR3 region: CASGRGDNQPQHF. The CDR3 bases are TGTGCCAGCGGACGGGGTGACAATCAGCCCCAGCATTTT.

V and J are TRBV2 and TRBJ2-7; the D is unclear. CDR1 SNHLY and CDR2 FYNNEI come from the germline V gene. The CDR3 has 13 residues. Trimming pared 4 bases from V and 3 bases from J, leaving 10 bases between. CDR3 protein: CASSGQSIYEQYF. CDR3 DNA sequence: TGTGCCAGCAGTGGACAATCGATCTACGAGCAGTACTTC.

CDR3 in amino acids: CSVSPEGRESTDTQYF. The CDR3 nucleotides read TGCAGCGTTTCCCCCGAAGGGCGGGAAAGCACAGATACGCAGTATTTT. V gene TRBV29-1 combines with J gene TRBJ2-3; perhaps TRBD2 as D (6 bases). In germline, CDR1 is SQVTM, CDR2 ANQGSEA. The V and J ends lost 5 bases and 0 bases respectively, with 18 bases between them. The CDR3 covers 16 residues.

This chain uses TRBV5-8 with TRBJ1-1; D is unclear. Trimming pared 9 bases from V and 1 base from J, leaving 10 bases between. This CDR3 has 12 amino acids. Germline V CDR1 and CDR2: SGHTS, YDEGEE. The CDR3 bases are TGTGCCATCCGAGGGTGGAACACTGAAGCTTTCTTT. It encodes CAIRGWNTEAFF.

The CDR3 loop is CASSENPVSYEQYF. CDR3 DNA: TGTGCCAGCAGTGAAAACCCAGTCTCCTACGAGCAGTACTTC. The chain is built from TRBV6-1 and TRBJ2-7; no clear D. CDR3 length: 14 residues. V lost 2 bases to trimming and J lost 0 bases, with 8 bases between them. The germline CDR1 and CDR2 sequences are MNHNS and SASEGT.

V usage is TRBV10-3 and J usage is TRBJ2-1; TRBD2 aligns across 8 bases. CDR1 and CDR2 from the germline V gene are ENHRY and SYGVKD. This CDR3 comprises 15 residues. The V gene end was trimmed by 7 bases and the J gene end by 1 base; junction bases not matched to a gene: 6. The CDR3 loop is CAIMGPSGSYNEQFF. In DNA, the CDR3 is TGTGCCATCATGGGCCCTAGCGGGTCCTACAATGAGCAGTTCTTC.

The V gene is TRBV29-1, the J gene TRBJ2-7, with D possibly matching TRBD2 (7 bases). Trimming stripped 3 bases from V and 5 bases from J, with 26 bases between. CDR3 length: 17 amino acids. Germline values: CDR1 SQVTM, CDR2 ANQGSEA. In DNA form, the CDR3 reads TGCAGCGTTGACGATTCGGGACACAGGGAGGGTAATGACGAGCAGTACTTC. Its protein product is CSVDDSGHREGNDEQYF.

The gene calls are TRBV13 and TRBJ1-5; TRBD1 aligns across 8 bases. Trimming at V came to 0 bases and at J to 4 bases, leaving 5 bases not matched to a gene. The CDR3 runs to 16 residues. CDR1 is PRHDT, CDR2 FYEKMQ, per germline (reference sequence). The CDR3: CASSLGGDRKNQPQHF. The CDR3 region has the DNA TGTGCCAGCAGCTTAGGCGGGGACAGGAAGAATCAGCCCCAGCATTTT.

The rearrangement links TRBV25-1 to TRBJ2-2; 8 bases line up with TRBD2. The CDR3 is made up of 14 amino acids. Germline assignment: CDR1 MGHDK and CDR2 SYGVNS. The V segment lost 5 bases and the J segment 6 bases; nucleotides outside the gene matches: 5. The CDR3 DNA reads as TGTGCCAGCAGTTGGGGGACTAGTCCCGGGGAGCTGTTTTTT. This sequence encodes CASSWGTSPGELFF.

The CDR3 reads CASSSRTGATEAFF. In DNA form, the CDR3 reads TGTGCCAGCAGCTCACGGACAGGGGCCACTGAAGCTTTCTTT. The V and J genes are TRBV7-9 and TRBJ1-1; 9 bases are a match to TRBD1. CDR3 length equals 14 residues. Germline loops: CDR1 SEHNR, CDR2 FQNEAQ (reference sequence). With V trimmed by 4 bases and J by 4 bases, 4 bases remained unmatched.

The chain recombines TRBV6-1 with TRBJ1-1, with 8 positions matching TRBD1. V gave up 4 bases and J gave up 3 bases; unmatched junction bases: 4. Germline V gene sequence: CDR1 MNHNS, CDR2 SASEGT. The CDR3 loop spans 14 amino acids. The CDR3 loop reads CASSVTGGDTEAFF. CDR3 DNA sequence: TGTGCCAGCAGTGTAACAGGGGGTGACACTGAAGCTTTCTTT.

This clone was observed a few times. The chain links TRBV30 to TRBJ1-5; D call uncertain. The germline V gene has CDR1 GTSNPN and CDR2 SVGIG (reference sequence). This CDR3 has 13 amino acids. Trimming cost V 7 bases and J 0 bases, with 10 bases left between them. The CDR3 spells CASHEGSNQPQHF. Here the CDR3 DNA reads TGTGCCTCCCATGAGGGTAGCAATCAGCCCCAGCATTTT.

The chain recombines TRBV2 with TRBJ1-5; TRBD1 aligns across 7 bases. Losses at the gene ends were 2 bases for V and 7 bases for J; bases not matched to a gene: 5. The V gene's germline CDR1 is SNHLY and CDR2 FYNNEI. The CDR3 spans 14 residues. The CDR3 loop reads CASSERQGVQPQHF. The CDR3 DNA reads as TGTGCCAGCAGTGAAAGACAGGGTGTACAGCCCCAGCATTTT.

The chain couples TRBV7-8 to TRBJ1-2; no firm D call. Trimming took off 5 bases at V and 4 bases at J, with 14 bases between the two ends. Per germline, CDR1 SGHVS and CDR2 FQNEAQ. The length of the CDR3 is 14 residues. The CDR3 here is CASSATEGGYGYTF. The CDR3 nucleotides read TGTGCCAGCAGCGCTACTGAGGGTGGCTATGGCTACACCTTC. The full variable domain, rest sourced from reference TRBV7-8 and TRBJ1-2, is GAGVSQSPRYKVAKRGQDVALRCDPISGHVSLFWYQQALGQGPEFLTYFQNEAQLDKSGLPSDRFFAERPEGSVSTLKIQRTQQEDSAVYLCASSATEGGYGYTFGSGTRLTVV.

V usage is TRBV5-1 and J usage is TRBJ1-3; weak D call: TRBD1 (5 bases). The CDR3 consists of 14 residues. CDR1 is SGHRS, CDR2 YFSETQ, per germline. Trimming removed 7 bases at V and 2 bases at J, with 13 bases between. The CDR3 protein is CASQQESTGNTIYF. CDR3 DNA sequence: TGCGCCAGCCAACAGGAGTCTACTGGAAACACCATATATTTT.

This clone was seen only once. The gene calls are TRBV19 and TRBJ2-2; D ambiguous. There are 12 residues in the CDR3. V was pared by 5 bases and J by 4 bases, with 5 bases between. CDR1 is LNHDA and CDR2 is SQIVND in the germline V gene (reference sequence). CDR3 sequence reads: CASSLRTGELFF. The DNA for the CDR3 is TGTGCCAGTAGTCTCCGCACCGGGGAGCTGTTTTTT.

CDR3 protein: CASSSGTGDNYGYTF. The CDR3 nucleotides read TGTGCCAGCAGCTCCGGGACAGGCGACAACTATGGCTACACCTTC. The chain recombines TRBV13 with TRBJ1-2; 8 nucleotides match TRBD1. Germline V lookup: CDR1 PRHDT, CDR2 FYEKMQ (reference sequence). The CDR3 length is 15 residues. J was trimmed by 2 bases and V by 4 bases; bases with no gene match: 6.

V is TRBV7-8 and J is TRBJ1-2; D is ambiguous. Germline CDR1 SGHVS, CDR2 FQNEAQ. Between the trimmed V and J ends, which lost 2 bases and 0 bases, there was a span of 7 bases. The CDR3 covers 14 residues. The CDR3 DNA reads TGTGCCAGCAGCTTAAACAGACCTAACTATGGCTACACCTTC. It translates to CASSLNRPNYGYTF.

The chain links TRBV28 to TRBJ2-2, with D maybe TRBD1 (6 bases). V gave up 6 bases and J gave up 5 bases, with 13 bases separating them. Germline assignment: CDR1 MDHEN and CDR2 SYDVKM. The CDR3 contains 14 residues. CDR3 bases: TGTGCCAGCAGAACAGGGTCGAGGACCGGGGAGCTGTTTTTT. As protein: CASRTGSRTGELFF.

The J gene is TRBJ2-1, the V gene TRBV28; 10 bases map to TRBD1. Germline loops: CDR1 MDHEN, CDR2 SYDVKM. The CDR3 has 15 residues. Germline trimming cut 2 bases from V and 8 bases from J; bases unmatched to any gene: 6. DNA for the CDR3: TGTGCCAGCAGTTTAAGGGACAGGGGTCGGTATGAGCAGTTCTTC. Translation: CASSLRDRGRYEQFF. Together with reference TRBV28 and TRBJ2-1, the CDR3 gives the full variable domain: DVKVTQSSRYLVKRTGEKVFLECVQDMDHENMFWYRQDPGLGLRLIYFSYDVKMKEKGDIPEGYSVSREKKERFSLILESASTNQTSMYLCASSLRDRGRYEQFFGPGTRLTVL.

Here the CDR3 reads CASSLGGQTEAFF. The CDR3 nucleotides read TGTGCCAGCAGCTTAGGGGGCCAGACTGAAGCTTTCTTT. The rearrangement joins TRBV9 to TRBJ1-1; 7 nucleotides align to TRBD1. Per the germline V gene, CDR1 is SGDLS and CDR2 is YYNGEE. This CDR3 contains 13 residues. The ends lost 4 bases at V and 5 bases at J; junction bases unmatched: 5.

This sequence joins TRBV28 and TRBJ2-7; 10 positions match TRBD1. Looked up from germline, CDR1 is MDHEN and CDR2 is SYDVKM. V was pared by 7 bases and J by 5 bases, with 11 bases of the junction left unmatched. The CDR3 runs to 15 residues. The CDR3 DNA follows: TGTGCCAGCACTCCAGATCGAGGACAGGGGGACGAGCAGTACTTC. Its protein is CASTPDRGQGDEQYF.

The chain employs TRBV28 and TRBJ1-2; 7 nucleotides match TRBD1. V lost 8 bases and J lost 4; bases outside the gene matches: 4. The CDR3 runs to 12 residues. Germline CDR1 MDHEN, CDR2 SYDVKM. CDR3: CASRQGGYGYTF. The CDR3 DNA is TGTGCCAGCCGACAGGGAGGCTATGGCTACACCTTC.

The rearrangement links TRBV28 to TRBJ2-7; maybe TRBD2 (6 bases). With 3 bases removed from V and 0 bases from J, the gap between germline ends came to 18 bases. The length of the CDR3 is 17 residues. The germline gives CDR1 MDHEN, CDR2 SYDVKM. The DNA for the CDR3 is TGTGCCAGCAGTTTGAAATTGGGCGGGGAAAGCTCCTACGAGCAGTACTTC. Amino acids: CASSLKLGGESSYEQYF.